This T cell receptor beta chain was sequenced for a study of T cell repertoires in cytomegalovirus infection. Study details: An indication of both CMV infection and matching HLA type came from public TCR beta signatures.

This clonotype came up once. Germline loops: CDR1 LNHDA, CDR2 SQIVND (reference sequence). V was cut by 0 bases and J by 9 bases, with 18 bases left in between. This CDR3 contains 16 residues. TCRdb redid the calling of the reads with MiXCR, one entry per CDR3 protein. The sample lists roughly 310,000 distinct CDR3 sequences; roughly 15% were seen once. The sequence was obtained from a human donor in good health (CMV status not recorded). Some clones in this sample may be carry-over from other donors' samples. Sample: PBMCs. The gene calls are TRBV19 and TRBJ2-1; possibly TRBD1 or TRBD2 for D (6 bases each). The CDR3 spells CASSIERRGPWVEQFF. The CDR3 DNA reads TGTGCCAGTAGTATAGAACGTCGGGGGCCCTGGGTTGAGCAGTTCTTC.